This is a list of T cell receptor beta chains from one sample in a study of post-analysis software for immune sequencing data. TCRdb reanalysed the PCR reads using MiXCR and keeps one entry per CDR3 protein. Of 250,000 to 300,000 distinct CDR3 sequences detected, 35% to 40% appear once; the ten largest clones hold 4% to 5.5%. Sequencing was carried out using blood. All receptors come from a girl aged 10 to 17 with multiple sclerosis. The CDR3 runs from the conserved cysteine through the conserved F or W. A D gene is named only where the DNA matches it firmly. Size values are once, few and many counts, or a class for expanded clones, and some rows have none.

V	size	D	J	CDR3	DNA
TRBV6-1	few	.	TRBJ2-5	CASSGLASRGQYF	TGTGCCAGCAGTGGACTGGCGTCCCGCGGGCAGTACTTC
TRBV7-2	many	.	TRBJ2-5	CASSPEGDANRETQYF	TGTGCCAGCAGCCCCGAGGGGGACGCCAACAGAGAGACCCAGTACTTC
TRBV7-7	few	.	TRBJ2-2	CASRIGEVHGELFF	TGTGCCAGCAGAATAGGGGAGGTGCACGGGGAGCTGTTTTTT
TRBV7-2	few	TRBD2	TRBJ2-2	CASSLGGSVTGELFF	TGTGCCAGCAGCTTAGGCGGGAGCGTCACCGGGGAGCTGTTTTTT
TRBV7-9	.	TRBD2	TRBJ2-1	CAGSPRLAESSYNEQFF	TGTGCCGGCAGCCCCCGACTAGCGGAAAGCTCCTACAATGAACAGTTCTTC
TRBV7-9	many	.	TRBJ2-3	CASSRDTVEDTQYF	TGTGCCAGCAGCCGGGACACGGTCGAGGATACGCAGTATTTT
TRBV11-2	many	.	TRBJ2-7	CASSPSFQASYEQYF	TGTGCCAGCAGCCCTTCTTTTCAAGCGAGTTACGAGCAGTACTTC
TRBV3-1	many	TRBD1	TRBJ2-1	CASSPRRTGNLHEQFF	TGTGCCAGCAGCCCCCGGAGGACAGGGAACCTCCATGAGCAGTTCTTC
TRBV6-5	.	TRBD2	TRBJ2-1	CASSYWFSSGVSYNEQFF	TGTGCCAGCAGTTACTGGTTTTCTAGCGGGGTTTCCTACAATGAGCAGTTCTTC
TRBV5-6	few	TRBD2	TRBJ2-2	CASSFVSRTSGNTGELFF	TGTGCCAGCAGCTTCGTGAGCCGGACTAGCGGAAACACCGGGGAGCTGTTTTTT
TRBV5-1	many	.	TRBJ2-3	CASSLQTNADTQYF	TGCGCCAGCAGCTTGCAAACTAACGCAGATACGCAGTATTTT
TRBV5-1	.	TRBD1	TRBJ1-1	CTSSTTGGLGTEAFF	TGCACCAGCAGTACGACAGGGGGTCTAGGCACTGAAGCTTTCTTT
TRBV12-3/TRBV12-4	many	.	TRBJ2-4	CASSPVAGQGIQYF	TGTGCCAGCAGCCCTGTCGCAGGGCAAGGCATTCAGTACTTC
TRBV27	.	.	TRBJ1-2	CASSFGLANYGYTF	TGTGCCAGCAGTTTTGGGTTGGCGAACTATGGCTACACCTTC
TRBV10-3	.	.	TRBJ2-3	CAIKGSFSTDTQYF	TGTGCCATCAAGGGCAGTTTTAGCACAGATACGCAGTATTTT
TRBV6-1	.	.	TRBJ1-5	CASSGPASSVIQPQHF	TGTGCCAGCAGTGGACCTGCTAGCAGTGTAATCCAGCCCCAGCATTTT
TRBV7-9	many	.	TRBJ2-4	CASSSLTDLAKNIQYF	TGTGCCAGCAGCTCGCTGACGGACTTAGCCAAAAACATTCAGTACTTC
TRBV25-1	few	TRBD2	TRBJ2-3	CASSDPAGSGGALDTQYF	TGTGCCAGCAGTGACCCCGCGGGTAGCGGGGGGGCATTAGATACGCAGTATTTT
TRBV12-3/TRBV12-4	.	.	TRBJ2-1	CASSRTASYNEQFF	TGTGCCAGCAGTAGGACTGCATCCTACAATGAGCAGTTCTTC
TRBV15	.	TRBD2	TRBJ2-1	CATSRTSGSRGNEQVF	TGTGCCACCAGCAGAACCAGCGGGAGCAGGGGCAATGAGCAGGTCTTC
TRBV20-1	few	.	TRBJ2-7	CSASGPIAADEQYF	TGCAGTGCCTCGGGGCCCATCGCGGCCGACGAGCAGTACTTC
TRBV4-1	.	.	TRBJ2-1	CASSIRNLDEQFF	TGCGCCAGCAGCATCCGGAACCTGGATGAGCAGTTCTTC
TRBV30	.	.	TRBJ2-7	CAWSPGEGQVGSKFFYEQYF	TGTGCCTGGAGTCCAGGGGAAGGGCAAGTTGGCTCAAAGTTTTTTTACGAGCAGTACTTC
TRBV6-5	.	TRBD2	TRBJ2-5	CASSYSTGGRGTQYF	TGTGCCAGCAGTTACTCGACGGGGGGAAGAGGGACCCAGTACTTC
TRBV7-3	many	TRBD1	TRBJ2-1	CASSSGQGVTSYNEQFF	TGTGCCAGCAGCTCAGGACAGGGGGTCACTTCCTACAATGAGCAGTTCTTC
TRBV20-1	.	TRBD1	TRBJ2-2	CSARRTGDLLNTGELFF	TGCAGTGCTAGGAGGACAGGGGACCTATTGAACACCGGGGAGCTGTTTTTT
TRBV29-1	.	.	TRBJ2-5	CSVDLVGLGQYF	TGCAGCGTTGATCTGGTGGGGCTTGGGCAGTACTTC
TRBV5-1	.	TRBD1	TRBJ2-1	CASSLEGQLYNEQFF	TGCGCCAGCAGCTTGGAGGGACAGCTCTACAATGAGCAGTTCTTC